These 5 T cell receptor beta chains share one sample of origin, sequenced in a study of T cells in Graves' hyperthyroidism and ophthalmopathy. Amplified TCR beta CDR3 regions came from RNA transcripts. HTBI primers were the set used in a first-round RT-PCR of the TCR CDR3. MiXCR, applied by TCRdb to the multiplex PCR reads, yields one record per CDR3 protein. There are under 450,000 distinct CDR3 sequences in the sample; roughly 14% occur only once, and just under 8% lies in the top ten. Source material: blood. The source of these receptors is a woman under 30 with Graves' hyperthyroidism.

The rearrangement joins TRBV6-1 to TRBJ1-5, with D uncertain. The CDR3 totals 18 residues. Trimming left V 0 bases short and J 4 bases short, with 19 bases between. Germline CDR1 is MNHNS and CDR2 is SASEGT. This chain's CDR3 is CASSEARRVSLTNQPQHF. CDR3 coding DNA: TGTGCCAGCAGTGAAGCGCGTAGGGTCAGCCTGACTAATCAGCCCCAGCATTTT.

Points on this clonotype: One end of the junction does not line up with germline, which may come from a read error. This chain links TRBV6-5 with TRBJ2-6, with D unclear. The CDR3 runs 15 residues. From germline, CDR1 is MNHEY and CDR2 SVGAGI. The chain's CDR3 is CASSDSGKGANVLTF. In nucleotides, the CDR3 is TGTGCCAGCAGTGACTCGGGTAAAGGGGCCAACGTCCTGACTTTC.

This clonotype appeared many times. This chain links TRBV20-1 with TRBJ2-3; 10 positions agree with TRBD2. The V gene end was trimmed by 6 bases and the J gene end by 3 bases; junction bases not matched to a gene: 6. Germline values: CDR1 DFQATT, CDR2 SNEGSKA (reference sequence). There are 14 residues in the CDR3. CDR3: CSANGLAVTDTQYF. CDR3 DNA sequence: TGCAGTGCGAACGGACTAGCGGTGACAGATACGCAGTATTTT.

This clonotype was counted at least ten times. This chain joins TRBV10-2 and TRBJ2-7, with TRBD2 matching over 11 bases. Germline V gives CDR1 WSHSY, CDR2 SAAADI. V was clipped by 8 bases and J by 0 bases; unmatched bases: 3. This CDR3 region has 14 residues. This chain's CDR3 is CASDTSGSSYEQYF. The DNA of the CDR3 is TGCGCCAGCGATACTAGCGGGAGCTCCTACGAGCAGTACTTC.

This clonotype appeared many times. The genes are TRBV18 and TRBJ1-5; D not resolved. There are 13 residues in the CDR3. Germline CDR1 KGHSH, CDR2 LQKENI. The V gene lost 3 bases and the J gene lost 7 bases, with 10 bases spanning the gap. The CDR3, as DNA: TGTGCCAGCTCACCGGATGTGGCGCAGCCCCAGCATTTT. Protein product: CASSPDVAQPQHF.